Each of the 26 T cell receptor beta chains below was sequenced from the same sample in a study of cytomegalovirus exposure and HLA in healthy donors. PCR involved 60 Vbeta and 13 Jbeta primers. The assay was immunoSEQ multiplex PCR, and TCRdb's table has in-frame clones only and misses some. The sample gives around 80,000 clones, more than 50% of which show up once; roughly 4.5% is in the top ten. The sample consisted of PBMCs. The receptor source for this set is a male donor in good health and CMV-seropositive.

In its sample, this clone was seen a few times. The chain is built from TRBV7-7 and TRBJ2-5; possibly TRBD1 for D (7 bases). This CDR3 has 15 residues. Trimming removed 5 bases at V and 1 base at J, with 14 bases between. Germline V lookup: CDR1 SSHAT, CDR2 FNYEAQ (reference sequence). In DNA form, the CDR3 reads TGTGCCAGCAGCCCTGGCGGGACAGTCCAAGAGACCCAGTACTTC. Its translation is CASSPGGTVQETQYF.

The sample holds one count of this clone. The CDR3 sequence: CASSYSMGPGGYGYTF. The CDR3 DNA follows: TGTGCCAGCAGTTACTCGATGGGTCCCGGGGGGTATGGCTACACCTTC. The chain combines TRBV6-5 with TRBJ1-2, with D possibly matching TRBD1 (5 bases). CDR3 length: 16 residues. V lost 0 bases to trimming and J lost 5 bases, with 16 bases between them. Germline V gene lookup returns CDR1 MNHEY and CDR2 SVGAGI.

This clone showed up many times. The chain recombines TRBV4-1 with TRBJ2-6; maybe TRBD2 (5 bases). The germline gives CDR1 MGHRA, CDR2 YSYEKL. This CDR3 is 13 amino acids long. Between the trimmed V and J ends, which lost 8 bases and 4 bases, there was a span of 9 bases. CDR3 sequence (DNA): TGCGCCAGCTCCGGGGTCGGGGCCAACGTCCTGACTTTC. It is translated as CASSGVGANVLTF.

V usage is TRBV27 and J usage is TRBJ1-5; D remains unclear. With 4 bases removed from V and 0 bases from J, the gap between germline ends came to 4 bases. From germline, CDR1 is MNHEY and CDR2 SMNVEV (reference sequence). The CDR3 is made up of 13 amino acids. CDR3 protein: CASSSFSNQPQHF. The CDR3 DNA follows: TGTGCCAGCAGTTCATTTAGCAATCAGCCCCAGCATTTT.

This clone was found a few times. The chain joins TRBV7-3 to TRBJ2-5; D is possibly TRBD2 (6 bases). The CDR3 sequence is 17 residues long. Per the germline V gene, CDR1 is SGHTA and CDR2 is FQGTGA. The V gene lost 2 bases and the J gene lost 1 base, with 17 bases spanning the gap. The CDR3, as DNA: TGTGCCAGCAGCTTATATGGGACTGGGGTAGGCCAAGAGACCCAGTACTTC. This codes for CASSLYGTGVGQETQYF.

CDR3: CASSLASPNADTQYF. CDR3 sequence (DNA): TGTGCCAGCAGCTTAGCTAGCCCGAACGCAGATACGCAGTATTTT. The chain has TRBV7-9 and TRBJ2-3, with D unclear. V was trimmed by 0 bases and J by 4 bases, leaving 11 bases between them. The germline CDR1 and CDR2 sequences are SEHNR and FQNEAQ (reference sequence). The CDR3 consists of 15 residues.

This clone was picked up one time. V gene TRBV28 combines with J gene TRBJ1-5, with D tentatively TRBD1 (5 bases). The germline V and J ends were trimmed by 4 bases and 4 bases, with 17 bases remaining between them. Germline V lookup: CDR1 MDHEN, CDR2 SYDVKM. The CDR3 contains 16 residues. CDR3 nucleotides: TGTGCCAGCAGTTCGCTTGGGGGAGGGGAGAATCAGCCCCAGCATTTT. Translated: CASSSLGGGENQPQHF.

The chain recombines TRBV30 with TRBJ2-3; a possible D gene is TRBD2 (7 bases). Trimming cost V 5 bases and J 2 bases, with 20 bases left between them. From germline, CDR1 is GTSNPN and CDR2 SVGIG (reference sequence). There are 16 residues in the CDR3. CDR3 nucleotides: TGTGCCTGGGGGATGGGGGGGCGACCCAACACAGATACGCAGTATTTT. The encoded protein is CAWGMGGRPNTDTQYF.

V gene TRBV30 combines with J gene TRBJ2-2; 10 bases align to TRBD1. With 1 base clipped from V and 9 bases from J, the junction kept 2 bases outside the gene matches. This CDR3 is 13 amino acids long. Germline V CDR1 and CDR2: GTSNPN, SVGIG (reference sequence). The CDR3 loop is CAWSGQGARELFF. In DNA, the CDR3 is TGTGCCTGGAGTGGACAGGGGGCCAGGGAGCTGTTTTTT.

The chain joins TRBV18 to TRBJ1-5, with a possible D match to TRBD1 (6 bases). The germline V gene has CDR1 KGHSH and CDR2 LQKENI. The CDR3 runs 15 residues. V lost 0 bases and J 7 bases, leaving 13 bases between the germline ends. CDR3 sequence (DNA): TGTGCCAGCTCACCACCGGCCCAACAGGGCCAGCCCCAGCATTTT. Translation gives CASSPPAQQGQPQHF.

V usage is TRBV6-5 and J usage is TRBJ2-7; a possible D gene is TRBD2 (6 bases). Germline V CDR1 and CDR2: MNHEY, SVGAGI. The germline V and J ends were trimmed by 4 bases and 3 bases, with 13 bases remaining between them. The CDR3 loop spans 14 amino acids. CDR3 nucleotides: TGTGCCAGCAGTTTGGGGACTCTTAACTACGAGCAGTACTTC. It yields the protein CASSLGTLNYEQYF.

The CDR3 nucleotides read TGTGCCAGCAGCGCTGGGACTAGCGGGAACAATGAGCAGTTCTTC. The encoded protein is CASSAGTSGNNEQFF. The V call is TRBV9, the J call TRBJ2-1, with 13 bases lining up with TRBD2. CDR1 is SGDLS and CDR2 is YYNGEE in the germline V gene. V gave up 3 bases and J gave up 5 bases; unmatched junction bases: 2. The CDR3 is made up of 15 amino acids.

This chain uses TRBV9 with TRBJ2-5, with D unclear. Trimming removed 0 bases from V and 3 bases from J, with 15 bases in between. CDR1 is SGDLS, CDR2 YYNGEE, per germline. This CDR3 spans 16 amino acids. The CDR3 coding sequence is TGTGCCAGCAGCGTAGCACCAACTGACGGAGAAGAGACCCAGTACTTC. This encodes CASSVAPTDGEETQYF.

This chain uses TRBV6-1 with TRBJ2-7; 7 bases match TRBD1. From germline, CDR1 is MNHNS and CDR2 SASEGT. The trim removed 5 bases at V and 3 bases at J, leaving 7 bases unmatched. This CDR3 spans 14 amino acids. For the CDR3, the DNA is TGTGCCAGCAGTCTCCGGGACAGACACTACGAGCAGTACTTC. It yields the protein CASSLRDRHYEQYF.

Only a few counts were recorded for this clone. The CDR3 spells CASRLTGTGPNYGYTF. The CDR3 region has the DNA TGTGCCAGTAGACTGACAGGGACAGGGCCCAACTATGGCTACACCTTC. The genes are TRBV19 and TRBJ1-2; 9 bases agree with TRBD1. Unmatched junction bases numbered 10, after V lost 6 bases and J lost 2 bases. This CDR3 has 16 residues. CDR1 LNHDA and CDR2 SQIVND come from the germline V gene (reference sequence).

In this sample, this clone turned up a few times. The rearrangement joins TRBV19 to TRBJ1-5, with D possibly TRBD1 on 6 matching bases. The CDR3 loop spans 14 amino acids. The V gene lost 4 bases and the J gene lost 3 bases, with 10 bases spanning the gap. From germline, CDR1 is LNHDA and CDR2 SQIVND (reference sequence). The CDR3 loop reads CASSRNRDNQPQHF. The CDR3 bases are TGTGCCAGTAGTAGGAACAGGGACAATCAGCCCCAGCATTTT.

A few counts support this clone. The chain recombines TRBV2 with TRBJ2-3; D ambiguous. V lost 0 bases, J lost 10 bases, and 8 bases lay in between. Germline V gene lookup returns CDR1 SNHLY and CDR2 FYNNEI. This CDR3 has 12 amino acids. This CDR3 is CASSEAQRAQYF. DNA for the CDR3: TGTGCCAGCAGTGAAGCCCAAAGAGCGCAGTATTTT.

The CDR3 loop is CAGKTGVNTEAFF. The CDR3 nucleotides are TGTGCCGGCAAGACAGGGGTCAACACTGAAGCTTTCTTT. This chain links TRBV6-1 with TRBJ1-1, with 8 bases matching TRBD1. CDR1 and CDR2 from the germline V gene are MNHNS and SASEGT. V was clipped by 11 bases and J by 2 bases; unmatched bases: 7. This CDR3 region has 13 residues.

J is TRBJ2-2 and V is TRBV19; TRBD1 aligns across 9 bases. This CDR3 is 16 amino acids long. Germline V gene sequence: CDR1 LNHDA, CDR2 SQIVND (reference sequence). The ends lost 4 bases at V and 2 bases at J; junction bases unmatched: 5. CDR3 loop: CASSNRDRVNTGELFF. The CDR3 DNA is TGTGCCAGTAGTAATCGGGACAGGGTAAACACCGGGGAGCTGTTTTTT.

This clone was detected only a few times. The chain couples TRBV9 to TRBJ2-7; unclear D gene. V lost 2 bases and J 1 base, leaving 7 bases between the germline ends. The CDR3 loop spans 13 amino acids. Germline V CDR1 and CDR2: SGDLS, YYNGEE. Written as DNA, the CDR3 is TGTGCCAGCAGCGTCGCTAGTTCCTACGAGCAGTACTTC. Translation gives CASSVASSYEQYF.

The chain couples TRBV27 to TRBJ2-5, with 8 nucleotides matching TRBD2. The CDR3 sequence is 15 residues long. Germline values: CDR1 MNHEY, CDR2 SMNVEV (reference sequence). Trimming took 7 bases from V and 4 from J; bases not matched to a gene: 11. CDR3 coding DNA: TGTGCCAGCATGAGAGCGGGAGCTTCGGGAGAGACCCAGTACTTC. This encodes CASMRAGASGETQYF.

This clone was counted between two and nine times. The chain couples TRBV19 to TRBJ2-1, with D hard to call. V lost 5 bases to trimming and J lost 7 bases, with 6 bases between them. This CDR3 comprises 11 residues. CDR1 is LNHDA and CDR2 is SQIVND in the germline V gene (reference sequence). The DNA for the CDR3 is TGTGCCAGTAGTCCCGGGAATGAGCAGTTCTTC. Amino acid sequence: CASSPGNEQFF.

The CDR3 loop reads CASSAPVRTDTQYF. The CDR3 nucleotides are TGTGCCAGCAGTGCGCCGGTTCGCACAGATACGCAGTATTTT. V usage is TRBV6-1 and J usage is TRBJ2-3; D is undetermined. Germline CDR1 MNHNS, CDR2 SASEGT. V dropped 4 bases and J dropped 1 base, with 9 bases sitting between them. The CDR3 loop spans 14 amino acids.

The chain recombines TRBV19 with TRBJ1-4, with D possibly TRBD1 on 6 matching bases. This CDR3 has 15 residues. V was trimmed by 6 bases and J by 8 bases, leaving 19 bases between them. Germline CDR1 LNHDA, CDR2 SQIVND (reference sequence). The CDR3 protein is CASSPEGGLVEKLFF. CDR3 nucleotides: TGTGCCAGTAGCCCCGAGGGGGGGTTAGTGGAAAAACTGTTTTTT.

Ten or more counts support this clone. The J gene is TRBJ1-2, the V gene TRBV5-1; possible D gene TRBD1, 6 bases. V dropped 4 bases and J dropped 1 base, with 17 bases sitting between them. The germline V gene has CDR1 SGHRS and CDR2 YFSETQ. The CDR3 totals 16 residues. CDR3 nucleotides: TGCGCCAGCAGCACAGGGACGGCTTCGGGTAACTATGGCTACACCTTC. Amino acids: CASSTGTASGNYGYTF. The variable domain in full, with the rest retrieved from reference TRBV5-1 and TRBJ1-2, is KAGVTQTPRYLIKTRGQQVTLSCSPISGHRSVSWYQQTPGQGLQFLFEYFSETQRNKGNFPGRFSGRQFSNSRSEMNVSTLELGDSALYLCASSTGTASGNYGYTFGSGTRLTVV.

The chain employs TRBV4-1 and TRBJ1-1; perhaps TRBD1 as D (6 bases). Germline loops: CDR1 MGHRA, CDR2 YSYEKL. V lost 1 base and J lost 0, with 12 bases in between. The CDR3 contains 16 residues. CDR3 loop: CASSQGQAGVNTEAFF. The CDR3, as DNA: TGCGCCAGCAGCCAAGGTCAAGCAGGGGTGAACACTGAAGCTTTCTTT.